This TCR beta chain was captured by sequencing in a study of a mutant IDH1 vaccine in newly diagnosed glioma. V shed 3 bases and J shed 4 bases, with 12 bases lying between them. There are 14 residues in the CDR3. Per the germline V gene, CDR1 is LNHDA and CDR2 is SQIVND (reference sequence). On this clone itself: Antigen unknown.

Findings of the study overall: Pseudoprogression looked unconnected to shifts in top peripheral T cell clonotypes.

Method: immunoSEQ multiplex PCR; TCRdb's copy keeps in-frame clones and lacks some. This sample has approximately 50,000 clones, with around 89% found just once. Time point: week 35, safety follow-up. One vaccine dose held 300 ug of mutant IDH1 20-mer peptide and came with topical imiquimod. The chain carries TRBV19 and TRBJ1-2; D may be TRBD1 (6 bases). The source material was PBMCs, sampled from a glioma patient whose treatment included an IDH1 peptide vaccine. The sequence was collected from a woman aged 40 to 50 with glioma. CDR3 bases: TGTGCCAGTAGTATCGGGCAGGGGCTCTATGGCTACACCTTC. It translates to CASSIGQGLYGYTF.